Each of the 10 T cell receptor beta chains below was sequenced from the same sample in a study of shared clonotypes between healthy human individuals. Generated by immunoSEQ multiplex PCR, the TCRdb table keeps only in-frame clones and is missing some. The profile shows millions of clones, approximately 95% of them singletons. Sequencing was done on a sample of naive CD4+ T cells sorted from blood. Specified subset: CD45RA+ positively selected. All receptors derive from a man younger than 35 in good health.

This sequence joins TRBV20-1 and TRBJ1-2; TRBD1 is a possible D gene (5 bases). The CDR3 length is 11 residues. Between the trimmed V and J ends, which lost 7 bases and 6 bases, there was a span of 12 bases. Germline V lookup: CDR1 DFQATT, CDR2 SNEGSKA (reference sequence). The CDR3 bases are TGCAGTGAGCTTGGGGCCCATGGCTACACCTTC. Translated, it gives CSELGAHGYTF.

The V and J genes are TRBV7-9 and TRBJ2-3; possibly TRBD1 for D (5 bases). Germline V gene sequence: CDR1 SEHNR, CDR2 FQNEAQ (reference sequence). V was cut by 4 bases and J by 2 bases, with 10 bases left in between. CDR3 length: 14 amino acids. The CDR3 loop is CASSSRDHTDTQYF. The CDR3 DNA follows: TGTGCCAGCAGCTCCAGGGATCACACAGATACGCAGTATTTT.

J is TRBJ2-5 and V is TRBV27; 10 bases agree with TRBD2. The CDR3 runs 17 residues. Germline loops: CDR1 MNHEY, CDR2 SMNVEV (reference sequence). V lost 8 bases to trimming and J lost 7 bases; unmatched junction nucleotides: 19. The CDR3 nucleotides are TGTGCCAGCGGTGTGGGTTACGAACTAGCGGGGAAAAGGACCCAGTACTTC. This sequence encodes CASGVGYELAGKRTQYF.

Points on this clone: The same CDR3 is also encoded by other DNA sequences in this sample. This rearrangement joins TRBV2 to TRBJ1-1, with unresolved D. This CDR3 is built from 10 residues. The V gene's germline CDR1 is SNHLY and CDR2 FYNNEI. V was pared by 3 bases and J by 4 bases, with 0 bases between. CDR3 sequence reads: CASSDTEAFF. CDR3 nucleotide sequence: TGTGCCAGCAGTGACACTGAAGCTTTCTTT.

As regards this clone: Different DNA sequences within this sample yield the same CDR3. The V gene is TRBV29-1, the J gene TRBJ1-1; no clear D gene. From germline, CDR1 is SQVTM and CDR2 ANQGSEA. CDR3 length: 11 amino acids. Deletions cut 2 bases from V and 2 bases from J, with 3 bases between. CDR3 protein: CSVERNTEAFF. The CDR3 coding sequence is TGCAGCGTTGAACGTAACACTGAAGCTTTCTTT.

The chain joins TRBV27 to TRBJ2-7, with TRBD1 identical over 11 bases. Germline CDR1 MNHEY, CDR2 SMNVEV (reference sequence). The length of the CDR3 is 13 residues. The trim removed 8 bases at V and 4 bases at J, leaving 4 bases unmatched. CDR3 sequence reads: CASAWDRGYEQYF. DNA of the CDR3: TGTGCCAGCGCCTGGGACAGGGGGTACGAGCAGTACTTC.

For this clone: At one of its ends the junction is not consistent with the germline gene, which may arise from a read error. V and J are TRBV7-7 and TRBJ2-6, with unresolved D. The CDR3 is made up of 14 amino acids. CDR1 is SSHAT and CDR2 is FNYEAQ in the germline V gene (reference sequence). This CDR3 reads CASSLFTGANVLTF. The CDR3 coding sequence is TGTGCTAGCAGCTTGTTTACTGGGGCCAACGTCCTGACTTTC. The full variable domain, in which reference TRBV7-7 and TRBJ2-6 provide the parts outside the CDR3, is GAGVSQSPRYKVTKRGQDVTLRCDPISSHATLYWYQQALGQGPEFLTYFNYEAQPDKSGLPSDRFSAERPEGSISTLTIQRTEQRDSAMYRCASSLFTGANVLTFGAGSRLTVL.

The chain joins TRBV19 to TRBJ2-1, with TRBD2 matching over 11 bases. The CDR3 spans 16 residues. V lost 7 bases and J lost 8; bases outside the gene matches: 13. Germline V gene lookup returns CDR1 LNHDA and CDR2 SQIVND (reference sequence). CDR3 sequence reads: CASNKGTSGRVYEQFF. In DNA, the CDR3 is TGTGCCAGTAACAAAGGGACTAGCGGCCGAGTCTATGAGCAGTTCTTC.

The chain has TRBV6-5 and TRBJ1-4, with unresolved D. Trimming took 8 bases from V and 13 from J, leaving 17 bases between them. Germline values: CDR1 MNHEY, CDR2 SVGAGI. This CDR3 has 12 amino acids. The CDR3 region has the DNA TGTGCCAGCCGATCCAGCGGAACGGGACTGTTTTTT. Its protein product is CASRSSGTGLFF.

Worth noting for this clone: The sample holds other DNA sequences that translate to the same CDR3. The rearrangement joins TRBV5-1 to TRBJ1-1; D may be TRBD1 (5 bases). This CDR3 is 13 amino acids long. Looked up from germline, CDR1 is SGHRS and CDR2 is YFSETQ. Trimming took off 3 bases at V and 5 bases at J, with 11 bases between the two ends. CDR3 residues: CASSSQGNTEAFF. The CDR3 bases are TGCGCCAGCAGCTCCCAGGGAAATACTGAAGCTTTCTTT.